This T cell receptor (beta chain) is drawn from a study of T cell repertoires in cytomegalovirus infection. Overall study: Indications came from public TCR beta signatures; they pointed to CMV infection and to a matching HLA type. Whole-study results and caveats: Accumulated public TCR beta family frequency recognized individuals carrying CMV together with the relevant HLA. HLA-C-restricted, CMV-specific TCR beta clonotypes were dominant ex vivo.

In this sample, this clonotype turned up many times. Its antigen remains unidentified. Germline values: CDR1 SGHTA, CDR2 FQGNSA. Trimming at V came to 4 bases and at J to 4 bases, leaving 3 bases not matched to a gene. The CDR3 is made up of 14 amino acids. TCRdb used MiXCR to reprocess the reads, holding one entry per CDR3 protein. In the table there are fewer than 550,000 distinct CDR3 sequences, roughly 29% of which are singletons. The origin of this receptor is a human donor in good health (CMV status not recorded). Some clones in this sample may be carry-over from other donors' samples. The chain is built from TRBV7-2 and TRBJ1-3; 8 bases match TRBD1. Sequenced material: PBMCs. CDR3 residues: CASSSGQAGNTIYF. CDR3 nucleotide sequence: TGTGCCAGCAGCTCGGGACAGGCCGGAAACACCATATATTTT.